A single sample is the source of the 22 T cell receptor beta chains below, sequenced in a study of early T cells in non-severe SARS-CoV-2 infection. TCRdb processed the 5' RACE reads anew with MiXCR; each CDR3 protein has one entry. The sample yields 95,000 to 120,000 distinct CDR3 sequences, roughly an eighth seen once. Sequencing input: whole blood. These receptors all stem from an adult who was a healthcare worker with PCR-confirmed SARS-CoV-2 infection or an uninfected control (not recorded which).

The chain couples TRBV10-3 to TRBJ1-1; 7 bases match TRBD1. Looked up from germline, CDR1 is ENHRY and CDR2 is SYGVKD. J gave up 6 bases and V 10 bases, and 14 bases lay outside the gene matches. The CDR3 extends over 14 amino acids. In nucleotides, the CDR3 is TGTGCCACGGGGGTTGGGGACACAGGGGCTGAAGCTTTCTTT. Translated: CATGVGDTGAEAFF.

V is TRBV6-2 or TRBV6-3 and J is TRBJ2-5; tentatively, D is TRBD2 (6 bases). V was cut by 5 bases and J by 2 bases, with 21 bases left in between. CDR3 length: 17 residues. Germline CDR1 is MNHEY and CDR2 is SVGEGT. The CDR3: CASSPRRRDRWQETQYF. The CDR3 DNA follows: TGTGCCAGCAGTCCCCGTAGGCGGGATAGGTGGCAAGAGACCCAGTACTTC.

In this sample, this clonotype turned up many times. V and J are TRBV7-2 and TRBJ1-2; no definite D call. Trimming left V 1 base short and J 2 bases short, with 8 bases between. This CDR3 is built from 14 residues. Germline V gene data show CDR1 as SGHTA and CDR2 as FQGNSA. The DNA of the CDR3 is TGTGCCAGCAGCTTAGGGGGTGGGAACTATGGCTACACCTTC. Its translation is CASSLGGGNYGYTF.

This clonotype was picked up a small number of times. This chain uses TRBV20-1 with TRBJ1-2; no firm D call. From germline, CDR1 is DFQATT and CDR2 SNEGSKA (reference sequence). The CDR3 spans 12 residues. V lost 3 bases and J 4 bases, leaving 9 bases between the germline ends. The CDR3 bases are TGCAGTGCTAGGCGGGAGGTCTATGGCTACACCTTC. It encodes CSARREVYGYTF.

The gene calls are TRBV19 and TRBJ1-5, with 8 bases fitting TRBD1. The CDR3 totals 14 residues. Trimming took 9 bases from V and 2 from J; bases not matched to a gene: 6. Germline V gene lookup returns CDR1 LNHDA and CDR2 SQIVND (reference sequence). The CDR3 loop is CASLLTGGNQPQHF. The CDR3 DNA is TGTGCCAGCCTTCTGACAGGGGGCAATCAGCCCCAGCATTTT.

This clonotype was counted at least ten times. The chain has TRBV5-1 and TRBJ1-2; 10 bases match TRBD1. V was pared by 0 bases and J by 7 bases, with 9 bases of the junction left unmatched. CDR1 is SGHRS and CDR2 is YFSETQ in the germline V gene. This CDR3 comprises 16 residues. DNA for the CDR3: TGCGCCAGCAGCTTGGAAGTGGGGACAGGGGAGGCTGGCTACACCTTC. This gives the protein CASSLEVGTGEAGYTF.

The V call is TRBV29-1, the J call TRBJ2-7; D is undetermined. CDR3 size: 11 residues. The V and J ends lost 4 bases and 7 bases respectively, with 11 bases between them. Germline lookup yields CDR1 SQVTM and CDR2 ANQGSEA. In DNA, the CDR3 is TGCAGCGTTGGGGCCCTGGGGGAGCAGTACTTC. Its protein is CSVGALGEQYF.

This clonotype was seen only a few times. The V and J genes are TRBV11-3 and TRBJ2-3, with unresolved D. V shed 2 bases and J shed 0 bases, with 9 bases lying between them. The CDR3 contains 15 residues. The V gene's germline CDR1 is SGHNT and CDR2 YENEEA. The CDR3 DNA is TGTGCCAGCAGCTTAATCCTTTCTAGCACAGATACGCAGTATTTT. Encoded protein: CASSLILSSTDTQYF.

V gene TRBV12-3 or TRBV12-4 combines with J gene TRBJ2-3; 10 positions agree with TRBD2. The CDR3 is 15 residues long. J was trimmed by 1 base and V by 6 bases; bases with no gene match: 4. The CDR3 loop reads CASRGLAPGTDTQYF. CDR3 coding DNA: TGTGCCAGCAGGGGACTAGCGCCAGGCACAGATACGCAGTATTTT.

This clonotype showed up just a few times. This chain's CDR3 is CASSPFGGHGRNQPQHF. DNA for the CDR3: TGTGCCAGCAGCCCCTTTGGGGGACACGGGAGGAATCAGCCCCAGCATTTT. This sequence joins TRBV7-3 and TRBJ1-5; D is perhaps TRBD1 (6 bases). The CDR3 length is 17 residues. Per the germline V gene, CDR1 is SGHTA and CDR2 is FQGTGA. The V end lost 5 bases, the J end lost 4 bases, and 21 bases lay between the germline ends. Filled out from reference TRBV7-3 and TRBJ1-5, the complete variable domain reads GAGVSQTPSNKVTEKGKYVELRCDPISGHTALYWYRQSLGQGPEFLIYFQGTGAADDSGLPNDRFFAVRPEGSVSTLKIQRTERGDSAVYLCASSPFGGHGRNQPQHFGDGTRLSIL.

This chain links TRBV4-1 with TRBJ2-2, with D possibly being TRBD1 or TRBD2 (5 bases each). The germline V gene has CDR1 MGHRA and CDR2 YSYEKL. This CDR3 contains 17 residues. V was shortened by 0 bases and J by 2 bases, with 13 bases between the two germline ends. CDR3 region: CASSQDAAGTNTGELFF. The CDR3 bases are TGCGCCAGCAGCCAAGATGCAGCAGGGACCAACACCGGGGAGCTGTTTTTT.

The rearrangement joins TRBV7-8 to TRBJ2-7, with unresolved D. The CDR3 consists of 15 residues. The germline V and J ends were trimmed by 5 bases and 5 bases, with 19 bases remaining between them. Germline CDR1 and CDR2: SGHVS and FQNEAQ. CDR3 DNA sequence: TGTGCCAGCAGCCGCGGCGTCAGGCCAGAGGACGAGCAGTACTTC. It is translated as CASSRGVRPEDEQYF.

The sample holds a few counts of this clonotype. V gene TRBV7-2 combines with J gene TRBJ2-2; D uncertain. Germline CDR1 reads SGHTA; CDR2 reads FQGNSA. This CDR3 has 12 residues. The V gene lost 2 bases and the J gene lost 15 bases, with 13 bases spanning the gap. The CDR3 nucleotides are TGTGCCAGCAGCTTACAATCGGCGGCGGTGTTTTTT. Translated, it gives CASSLQSAAVFF. Based on the CDR3 plus reference TRBV7-2 and TRBJ2-2, the full variable domain is GAGVSQSPSNKVTEKGKDVELRCDPISGHTALYWYRQSLGQGLEFLIYFQGNSAPDKSGLPSDRFSAERTGGSVSTLTIQRTQQEDSAVYLCASSLQSAAVFFGEGSRLTVL.

This clonotype was seen repeatedly, ten times or more. J is TRBJ1-5 and V is TRBV28; D remains unclear. The germline V gene encodes CDR1 MDHEN and CDR2 SYDVKM. The V gene lost 10 bases and the J gene lost 0 bases, with 10 bases spanning the gap. The CDR3 runs to 13 residues. The CDR3 bases are TGTGCCATAAGGTCTCCTAGCAATCAGCCCCAGCATTTT. As protein: CAIRSPSNQPQHF.

The J gene is TRBJ1-1, the V gene TRBV30; D is unclear. The CDR3 totals 13 residues. Trimming took off 0 bases at V and 5 bases at J, with 10 bases between the two ends. CDR1 and CDR2 (germline): GTSNPN, SVGIG (reference sequence). The CDR3, as DNA: TGTGCCTGGAGTGTACTAAGCCAGACTGAAGCTTTCTTT. Encoded protein: CAWSVLSQTEAFF.

The table lists this clonotype with a few counts. The rearrangement uses TRBV6-5 and TRBJ1-1; 7 positions match TRBD1. The CDR3 runs to 15 residues. Losses at the gene ends were 6 bases for V and 8 bases for J; bases not matched to a gene: 15. Germline V gives CDR1 MNHEY, CDR2 SVGAGI. Here the CDR3 DNA reads TGTGCCAGCAGCCGGATGGGACAGCAAACCGAAGAAGCTTTCTTT. It is translated as CASSRMGQQTEEAFF.

V and J are TRBV7-9 and TRBJ1-3; no reliable D call. Trimming stripped 2 bases from V and 0 bases from J, with 11 bases between. Germline values: CDR1 SEHNR, CDR2 FQNEAQ (reference sequence). The CDR3 is 16 residues long. The CDR3 nucleotides are TGTGCCAGCAGCTTACAGACGGGAAGCTCTGGAAACACCATATATTTT. Protein product: CASSLQTGSSGNTIYF.

The chain joins TRBV3-1 to TRBJ2-1; D remains ambiguous. The CDR3 totals 12 residues. Germline V gives CDR1 LGHDT, CDR2 YNNKEL (reference sequence). Trimming pared 4 bases from V and 7 bases from J, leaving 8 bases between. CDR3 nucleotide sequence: TGTGCCAGCAGCCTTCTGGTGAATGAGCAGTTCTTC. It yields the protein CASSLLVNEQFF.

The chain uses TRBV5-4 and TRBJ2-4; D possibly matches TRBD1 or TRBD2 (5 bases each). The CDR3 has 16 amino acids. Germline CDR1 and CDR2: SGHNT and YYREEE (reference sequence). V was pared by 4 bases and J by 1 base, with 15 bases between. For the CDR3, the DNA is TGTGCCAGCAGCCAGACAGCGACGGGGGCCAAAAACATTCAGTACTTC. The encoded protein is CASSQTATGAKNIQYF. Complete variable domain (other parts from reference TRBV5-4 and TRBJ2-4): ETGVTQSPTHLIKTRGQQVTLRCSSQSGHNTVSWYQQALGQGPQFIFQYYREEENGRGNFPPRFSGLQFPNYSSELNVNALELDDSALYLCASSQTATGAKNIQYFGAGTRLSVL.

This clonotype was seen more than once but under ten times. The chain recombines TRBV28 with TRBJ1-1, with a tentative D call TRBD1 (5 bases). V was clipped by 5 bases and J by 5 bases, with 21 bases between them. This CDR3 has 16 residues. Germline V gives CDR1 MDHEN, CDR2 SYDVKM. The CDR3 loop reads CASSLLQEREGTEAFF. The CDR3 bases are TGTGCCAGCAGTCTTCTACAGGAGAGGGAAGGGACTGAAGCTTTCTTT.

This clonotype has at least ten counts. V usage is TRBV5-4 and J usage is TRBJ1-2; 7 bases align to TRBD1. The CDR3 totals 16 residues. V lost 4 bases to trimming and J lost 2 bases; unmatched junction nucleotides: 11. CDR1 and CDR2 (germline): SGHNT, YYREEE (reference sequence). The CDR3 region is CASSKFRPGQNYGYTF. CDR3 coding DNA: TGTGCCAGCAGCAAATTTAGACCGGGACAGAACTATGGCTACACCTTC.

Ten or more counts support this clonotype. V and J are TRBV20-1 and TRBJ2-7, with 10 nucleotides matching TRBD2. Germline assignment: CDR1 DFQATT and CDR2 SNEGSKA (reference sequence). The V segment lost 4 bases and the J segment 4 bases; nucleotides outside the gene matches: 10. This CDR3 spans 15 amino acids. The CDR3 region is CSAKPPWTSGYEQYF. The CDR3 DNA is TGCAGTGCTAAACCCCCGTGGACTAGCGGTTACGAGCAGTACTTC.